The clone carrying this T cell receptor beta chain came up a few times. Antigen: not known. Documented time point: week 5, during vaccination. Topical imiquimod was applied with each vaccine dose, which held 300 ug of mutant IDH1 20-mer peptide. Astrocytomas found in donors were new, WHO grade 3 or 4, IDH1-mutant and ATRX-lost. The sample belongs to a study of a mutant IDH1 vaccine in newly diagnosed glioma. Study context: The study gave patients eight vaccinations in weeks 1, 3, 5, 7, 11, 15, 19, 23. Pretreatment consisted of radiotherapy, temozolomide, or both, with most receiving both. Males made up 62.5% and females roughly 40% of treated patients, whose mean age was roughly 40 years.

Trimming took 5 bases from V and 1 from J, leaving 8 bases between them. The CDR3 length is 14 residues. Germline values: CDR1 SGHVS, CDR2 FQNEAQ. Repertoires were generated with immunoSEQ multiplex PCR, while TCRdb's copy carries only in-frame clones and drops some. This table has 50,000 to 65,000 clones, around 81% appearing once. The clonotype originates from a young man with glioma. The source was PBMCs, collected from a glioma patient whose treatment included an IDH1 peptide vaccine. The V gene is TRBV7-8, the J gene TRBJ2-2, with D maybe TRBD1 (6 bases). CDR3 in amino acids: CASSLRGNTGELFF. CDR3 nucleotide sequence: TGTGCCAGCAGCCTCAGGGGGAACACCGGGGAGCTGTTTTTT.